These 27 T cell receptor beta chains came from one sample sequenced in a study of metastatic and nonmetastatic thyroid tumors (dated by TCRdb to the early 2020s). Before undergoing thyroid surgery, none of the patients had been given any kind of treatment. The library was prepared using PCR. The data were produced on an Illumina HiSeq 4000. TCRdb took the public reads, trimmed them with fastp at Q25, ran MiXCR for clone calling and kept in-frame beta chains. The table for this sample lists about 25,000 clones; about an eighth of them were counted only once. The ten largest account for roughly 17% of the sample. The specimen sequenced was blood. Receptor source: a female donor with papillary thyroid cancer or a benign thyroid nodule (not recorded which). Some clones in this sample may be carry-over from other donors' samples.

For the CDR3, the DNA is TGTGCCAGCAGTGCCCGGGGTGGCGGCGGGGGGGAGCTGTTTTTT. Encoded protein: CASSARGGGGGELFF. This chain joins TRBV6-1 and TRBJ2-2, with D possibly being TRBD2 (5 bases). V lost 4 bases, J lost 8 bases, and 17 bases lay in between. Germline values: CDR1 MNHNS, CDR2 SASEGT. This CDR3 is 15 amino acids long.

In its sample, this clone was seen many times. The rearrangement uses TRBV7-9 and TRBJ1-2, with no clear D. Trimming took 1 base from V and 1 from J, leaving 16 bases between them. Per the germline V gene, CDR1 is SEHNR and CDR2 is FQNEAQ (reference sequence). The CDR3 runs to 17 residues. The chain's CDR3 is CASSLVPGLGDNYGYTF. CDR3 sequence (DNA): TGTGCCAGCAGCTTAGTTCCAGGTCTGGGAGATAACTATGGCTACACCTTC.

This chain connects TRBV11-2 to TRBJ2-7, with D unresolved. The V and J ends lost 7 bases and 0 bases respectively, with 4 bases between them. The CDR3 extends over 11 amino acids. CDR1 SGHAT and CDR2 FQNNGV come from the germline V gene. The CDR3 protein is CASTNSYEQYF. CDR3 coding DNA: TGTGCCAGCACCAACTCCTACGAGCAGTACTTC.

This clone came up a few times. The chain couples TRBV25-1 to TRBJ2-1; either TRBD1 or TRBD2 may fit D (6 bases each). Germline V gene lookup returns CDR1 MGHDK and CDR2 SYGVNS. Trimming took 1 base from V and 12 from J, leaving 13 bases between them. The CDR3 has 13 residues. CDR3 bases: TGTGCCAGCAGTGAATGGGGGGCATTCTGGCAGTTCTTC. Its translation is CASSEWGAFWQFF.

This clone was seen repeatedly, ten times or more. V usage is TRBV19 and J usage is TRBJ2-5, with 8 nucleotides matching TRBD1. The ends lost 5 bases at V and 4 bases at J; junction bases unmatched: 3. CDR1 is LNHDA, CDR2 SQIVND, per germline (reference sequence). This CDR3 has 13 residues. The CDR3 DNA sequence: TGTGCCAGTAGTTCCAGGGGGCTAGAGACCCAGTACTTC. It codes for CASSSRGLETQYF. The entire variable domain, with the rest obtained from reference TRBV19 and TRBJ2-5, is as follows: DGGITQSPKYLFRKEGQNVTLSCEQNLNHDAMYWYRQDPGQGLRLIYYSQIVNDFQKGDIAEGYSVSREKKESFPLTVTSAQKNPTAFYLCASSSRGLETQYFGPGTRLLVL.

In its sample, this clone was seen many times. The chain recombines TRBV10-2 with TRBJ1-2; 7 bases map to TRBD1. This CDR3 has 18 residues. CDR1 and CDR2 from the germline V gene are WSHSY and SAAADI. Trimming cost V 0 bases and J 2 bases; bases outside gene matches: 12. CDR3 in DNA: TGCGCCAGCAGTGAGTCTGGGCACAGGGGCTCACGAAACTATGGCTACACCTTC. Translation gives CASSESGHRGSRNYGYTF.

In its sample, this clone was seen many times. V gene TRBV3-1 combines with J gene TRBJ1-5; D unclear. Trimming took off 1 base at V and 4 bases at J, with 8 bases between the two ends. Per germline, CDR1 LGHDT and CDR2 YNNKEL (reference sequence). CDR3 length: 14 amino acids. CDR3 in DNA: TGTGCCAGCAGCCAAGGTTACAGAAATCAGCCCCAGCATTTT. Its translation: CASSQGYRNQPQHF. Full variable domain (remainder filled in from reference TRBV3-1 and TRBJ1-5): DTAVSQTPKYLVTQMGNDKSIKCEQNLGHDTMYWYKQDSKKFLKIMFSYNNKELIINETVPNRFSPKSPDKAHLNLHINSLELGDSAVYFCASSQGYRNQPQHFGDGTRLSIL.

This clone was detected many times. This chain joins TRBV7-9 and TRBJ1-1; 8 nucleotides agree with TRBD1. J gave up 0 bases and V 5 bases, and 14 bases lay outside the gene matches. Germline assignment: CDR1 SEHNR and CDR2 FQNEAQ (reference sequence). This CDR3 has 18 amino acids. The CDR3 nucleotides read TGTGCCAGCAGCCCGAGGACAGGGCCCCTCTTGATGAACACTGAAGCTTTCTTT. It yields the protein CASSPRTGPLLMNTEAFF.

This clone was recorded many times. The V and J genes are TRBV27 and TRBJ2-2; 7 positions agree with TRBD1. With 4 bases clipped from V and 4 bases from J, the junction kept 3 bases outside the gene matches. The CDR3 covers 14 residues. The germline V gene encodes CDR1 MNHEY and CDR2 SMNVEV (reference sequence). The CDR3 loop is CASSSGQLTGELFF. Here the CDR3 DNA reads TGTGCCAGCAGTTCGGGACAGCTCACCGGGGAGCTGTTTTTT.

This clone showed up many times. The V and J genes are TRBV11-3 and TRBJ2-2, with D perhaps matching TRBD1 (6 bases). Looked up from germline, CDR1 is SGHNT and CDR2 is YENEEA. V was trimmed by 5 bases and J by 3 bases, leaving 10 bases between them. The CDR3 consists of 14 residues. The CDR3 bases are TGTGCCAGCAGCACAGGGTTAGACACCGGGGAGCTGTTTTTT. Protein: CASSTGLDTGELFF.

This clone occurred many times. This chain uses TRBV18 with TRBJ1-1; tentatively, D is TRBD1 (6 bases). V gave up 5 bases and J gave up 1 base, with 8 bases separating them. This CDR3 is built from 13 residues. CDR1 is KGHSH and CDR2 is LQKENI in the germline V gene. Written as DNA, the CDR3 is TGTGCCAGCTCAGGGACACCGAACACTGAAGCTTTCTTT. This encodes CASSGTPNTEAFF.

This clone showed up many times. This chain connects TRBV18 to TRBJ2-1; D is possibly TRBD2 (7 bases). Germline CDR1 and CDR2: KGHSH and LQKENI. The CDR3 consists of 13 residues. Trimming shortened V by 3 bases and J by 9 bases, and 12 bases separated the two germline ends. The CDR3 bases are TGTGCCAGCTCACCGAGGGGGGGCAGTGAGCAGTTCTTC. Translating it yields CASSPRGGSEQFF.

The chain is built from TRBV11-2 and TRBJ2-2; either TRBD1 or TRBD2 may fit D (6 bases each). The CDR3 length is 15 residues. CDR1 and CDR2 (germline): SGHAT, FQNNGV. The V end was cut by 3 bases, the J end by 4 bases, with 12 bases between. The CDR3 reads CASSLFGGGTGELFF. The CDR3 nucleotides are TGTGCCAGCAGCTTGTTCGGGGGCGGCACCGGGGAGCTGTTTTTT.

The J gene is TRBJ1-5, the V gene TRBV10-3; D is unresolved. Germline CDR1 is ENHRY and CDR2 is SYGVKD. Trimming stripped 11 bases from V and 0 bases from J, with 14 bases between. The CDR3 is 14 amino acids. CDR3 nucleotide sequence: TGTGCCTCAGATACAGCCGATAGCAATCAGCCCCAGCATTTT. It translates to CASDTADSNQPQHF.

This clone was picked up many times. The chain recombines TRBV4-1 with TRBJ2-7; D is uncertain. V lost 1 base, J lost 0 bases, and 10 bases lay in between. This CDR3 is built from 15 residues. The germline V gene has CDR1 MGHRA and CDR2 YSYEKL. CDR3 loop: CASSQVVRSSYEQYF. In nucleotides, the CDR3 is TGCGCCAGCAGCCAAGTGGTGAGAAGCTCCTACGAGCAGTACTTC.

The gene calls are TRBV30 and TRBJ1-1, with D tentatively TRBD1 (5 bases). The CDR3 runs 13 residues. Germline V CDR1 and CDR2: GTSNPN, SVGIG (reference sequence). The V end was cut by 2 bases, the J end by 2 bases, with 9 bases between. The CDR3 sequence: CAWSPQANTEAFF. The CDR3, as DNA: TGTGCCTGGAGTCCACAGGCCAACACTGAAGCTTTCTTT. Full variable domain (remainder filled in from reference TRBV30 and TRBJ1-1): SQTIHQWPATLVQPVGSPLSLECTVEGTSNPNLYWYRQAAGRGLQLLFYSVGIGQISSEVPQNLSASRPQDRQFILSSKKLLLSDSGFYLCAWSPQANTEAFFGQGTRLTVV.

The rearrangement links TRBV15 to TRBJ1-2, with D possibly matching TRBD1 (5 bases). The V end was cut by 0 bases, the J end by 8 bases, with 13 bases between. The germline V gene encodes CDR1 LNHNV and CDR2 YYDKDF (reference sequence). The CDR3 totals 14 residues. This CDR3 is CATSRDQTGGGYTF. As DNA, the CDR3 is TGTGCCACCAGCAGAGATCAAACAGGTGGAGGCTACACCTTC.

This clone was observed many times. This chain uses TRBV5-5 with TRBJ2-7; TRBD2 matches at 8 bases. Trimming at V came to 0 bases and at J to 6 bases, leaving 5 bases not matched to a gene. CDR1 SGHKS and CDR2 YYEKEE come from the germline V gene (reference sequence). The CDR3 consists of 14 residues. In DNA, the CDR3 is TGTGCCAGCAGCTTGGTGACTAGCGAAGGCGAGCAGTACTTC. Encoded protein: CASSLVTSEGEQYF. Based on the CDR3 plus reference TRBV5-5 and TRBJ2-7, the full variable domain is DAGVTQSPTHLIKTRGQQVTLRCSPISGHKSVSWYQQVLGQGPQFIFQYYEKEERGRGNFPDRFSARQFPNYSSELNVNALLLGDSALYLCASSLVTSEGEQYFGPGTRLTVT.

This clone was seen ten or more times. The chain employs TRBV6-2 or TRBV6-3 and TRBJ1-4; TRBD1 matches at 9 bases. The V and J ends lost 6 bases and 7 bases, in that order; junction bases with no gene match: 6. Looked up from germline, CDR1 is MNHEY and CDR2 is SVGEGT. There are 14 residues in the CDR3. This chain's CDR3 is CASRTDRGFEKLFF. CDR3 in DNA: TGTGCCAGCAGGACCGACAGGGGGTTTGAAAAACTGTTTTTT.

This clone was seen ten or more times. A much larger clonotype is one base distant, so this may be a read error. The chain has TRBV28 and TRBJ2-3; D may match TRBD1 or TRBD2 (5 bases each). This CDR3 spans 14 amino acids. Germline assignment: CDR1 MDHEN and CDR2 SYDVKM. Trimming shortened V by 11 bases and J by 3 bases, and 18 bases separated the two germline ends. The CDR3 nucleotides are TGTGCCTGCGGACTTAGGGGATGGACAGATACGCAGTATTTT. This encodes CACGLRGWTDTQYF.

Many counts were recorded for this clone. This CDR3 is CASSLGTAYNQPQHF. In nucleotides, the CDR3 is TGCGCCAGCAGCTTAGGGACGGCCTACAATCAGCCCCAGCATTTT. The chain has TRBV5-1 and TRBJ1-5; a possible D gene is TRBD1 (5 bases). The germline CDR1 and CDR2 sequences are SGHRS and YFSETQ. V lost 2 bases and J lost 3, with 12 bases in between. This CDR3 contains 15 residues. The full variable domain, with the rest looked up from reference TRBV5-1 and TRBJ1-5, is KAGVTQTPRYLIKTRGQQVTLSCSPISGHRSVSWYQQTPGQGLQFLFEYFSETQRNKGNFPGRFSGRQFSNSRSEMNVSTLELGDSALYLCASSLGTAYNQPQHFGDGTRLSIL.

This clone was picked up many times. Different DNA sequences within this sample yield the same CDR3. This rearrangement joins TRBV28 to TRBJ1-4; 9 bases line up with TRBD1. In germline, CDR1 is MDHEN, CDR2 SYDVKM. Unmatched junction bases numbered 6, after V lost 5 bases and J lost 8 bases. The CDR3 sequence is 14 residues long. In DNA form, the CDR3 reads TGTGCCAGCAGTCGGGGAGGACAGGGGGAAAAACTGTTTTTT. Protein: CASSRGGQGEKLFF.

In this sample, this clone turned up many times. The chain couples TRBV5-1 to TRBJ1-3; tentative D call: TRBD1 (5 bases). V was clipped by 0 bases and J by 8 bases, with 9 bases between them. The CDR3 is 13 residues long. Germline-derived CDR1 and CDR2 are SGHRS and YFSETQ. The CDR3: CASSLAGGDTIYF. The CDR3, as DNA: TGCGCCAGCAGCTTGGCTGGGGGTGACACCATATATTTT.

This clone was seen more than once but under ten times. One end of the junction is discordant with germline, which a read error may explain. The V and J genes are TRBV27 and TRBJ2-7; D might be TRBD2 (6 bases). This CDR3 comprises 14 residues. Germline lookup yields CDR1 MNHEY and CDR2 SMNVEV (reference sequence). This CDR3 reads CAGSSGVGSYEQYF. The CDR3 region has the DNA TGTGCCGGCAGTTCGGGAGTTGGTTCCTACGAGCAGTACTTC.

This clone was detected many times. The rearrangement joins TRBV15 to TRBJ2-5; 7 bases agree with TRBD2. Germline-derived CDR1 and CDR2 are LNHNV and YYDKDF (reference sequence). Trimming took 0 bases from V and 4 from J; bases not matched to a gene: 2. This CDR3 has 14 residues. The CDR3 region is CATSRELATETQYF. In DNA form, the CDR3 reads TGTGCCACCAGCAGAGAACTAGCGACAGAGACCCAGTACTTC.

This clone has at least ten counts. A much larger clone differs from this one at a single base, so this may be a read error. The DNA is left out, because the CDR3 cannot be placed on it with certainty; the CDR3 is given as TCRdb lists it. The chain uses TRBV13 and TRBJ2-5; the table's D call, TRBD2, was not checked against the DNA. Germline values: CDR1 PRHDT, CDR2 FYEKMQ (reference sequence). The CDR3 extends over 14 residues, inclusive of both ends. The CDR3: CASSLVGSGSSQHF.

There are many counts of this clone. This chain connects TRBV19 to TRBJ2-7; a possible D gene is TRBD2 (7 bases). The CDR3 loop spans 15 amino acids. Germline assignment: CDR1 LNHDA and CDR2 SQIVND (reference sequence). V lost 5 bases, J lost 4 bases, and 18 bases lay in between. The CDR3 spells CASSPLAEGGYEQYF. CDR3 nucleotides: TGTGCCAGTAGTCCGCTAGCGGAGGGGGGGTACGAGCAGTACTTC.